The 26 T cell receptor beta chains reported below all come from one sample, sequenced in a study of OX40 agonist ivuxolimab in advanced cancers. Profiling relied on immunoSEQ multiplex PCR, and the TCRdb table lists in-frame clones only, not all of them. The sample lists 65,000 to 75,000 clones; around 83% were seen once. This specimen was CD4+ or CD8+ T cells sorted from blood, taken in a trial of the OX40 agonist ivuxolimab. Every receptor here comes from an adult with an advanced solid tumor such as melanoma, head and neck, liver or kidney cancer.

The chain is built from TRBV30 and TRBJ2-3, with D uncertain. Trimming took off 2 bases at V and 7 bases at J, with 7 bases between the two ends. Germline V CDR1 and CDR2: GTSNPN, SVGIG (reference sequence). The CDR3 sequence is 11 residues long. The CDR3 DNA is TGTGCCTGGAGTACCCGATATACGCAGTATTTT. This sequence encodes CAWSTRYTQYF.

The chain couples TRBV19 to TRBJ2-5; the match to TRBD2 covers 15 bases. This CDR3 has 17 residues. V dropped 4 bases and J dropped 0; count of bases not matched to a gene: 3. Germline V lookup: CDR1 LNHDA, CDR2 SQIVND (reference sequence). As DNA, the CDR3 is TGTGCCAGTAGTAGGGGACTAGCGGGAGGTCACCAAGAGACCCAGTACTTC. This sequence encodes CASSRGLAGGHQETQYF.

This clone came up once. The chain joins TRBV10-3 to TRBJ1-3; D not certain. Germline V CDR1 and CDR2: ENHRY, SYGVKD. Trimming shortened V by 7 bases and J by 0 bases, and 10 bases separated the two germline ends. The CDR3 is made up of 14 amino acids. CDR3 amino acids: CAINRGTSGNTIYF. Here the CDR3 DNA reads TGTGCCATCAATAGAGGAACCTCTGGAAACACCATATATTTT.

The chain carries TRBV2 and TRBJ2-7; D is perhaps TRBD2 (5 bases). Between the trimmed V and J ends, which lost 7 bases and 7 bases, there was a span of 20 bases. This CDR3 region has 14 residues. Germline CDR1 is SNHLY and CDR2 is FYNNEI. The CDR3 reads CASISRREGKEQYF. As DNA, the CDR3 is TGTGCCAGCATTTCGAGACGAGAGGGAAAGGAGCAGTACTTC.

The V and J genes are TRBV7-8 and TRBJ1-3, with D tentatively TRBD1 (5 bases). Germline values: CDR1 SGHVS, CDR2 FQNEAQ. The CDR3 covers 15 residues. V was shortened by 5 bases and J by 1 base, with 12 bases between the two germline ends. CDR3 in DNA: TGTGCCAGCAGCCCTAACAGGTTGTCTGGAAACACCATATATTTT. Translating gives CASSPNRLSGNTIYF.

The chain recombines TRBV5-1 with TRBJ2-1; tentative D call: TRBD2 (6 bases). CDR1 is SGHRS, CDR2 YFSETQ, per germline. V was clipped by 0 bases and J by 5 bases, with 12 bases between them. The CDR3 covers 15 residues. In DNA, the CDR3 is TGCGCCAGCAGCTTGGTCGGGGGACGCGACAATGAGCAGTTCTTC. Its translation is CASSLVGGRDNEQFF.

The chain carries TRBV6-1 and TRBJ2-7; D perhaps matches TRBD1 (5 bases). CDR3 length: 13 residues. Germline values: CDR1 MNHNS, CDR2 SASEGT. Trimming removed 6 bases at V and 4 bases at J, with 13 bases between. The CDR3 DNA reads TGTGCCAGCAGATTGACCAGGGATTACGAGCAGTACGTC. This encodes CASRLTRDYEQYV.

The J gene is TRBJ2-7, the V gene TRBV2; possibly TRBD1 or TRBD2 for D (5 bases each). The CDR3 sequence is 15 residues long. V was trimmed by 4 bases and J by 5 bases, leaving 18 bases between them. Germline assignment: CDR1 SNHLY and CDR2 FYNNEI. CDR3 nucleotides: TGTGCCAGCAGTGGCTTAGGGCAGGGAGAGAACGAGCAGTACGTC. The encoded protein is CASSGLGQGENEQYV.

In this sample, this clone turned up many times. V is TRBV12-5 and J is TRBJ2-1, with D hard to call. V lost 7 bases, J lost 1 base, and 8 bases lay in between. The CDR3 sequence is 13 residues long. Germline V lookup: CDR1 LGHNT, CDR2 FRNRAP. DNA for the CDR3: TGTGCTAGTGCCGGACCTTCCTACAATGAGCAGTTCTTC. Encoded protein: CASAGPSYNEQFF.

V is TRBV5-6 and J is TRBJ1-2; unclear D gene. This CDR3 spans 14 amino acids. V shed 0 bases and J shed 6 bases, with 12 bases lying between them. Germline-derived CDR1 and CDR2 are SGHDT and YYEEEE. Here the CDR3 DNA reads TGTGCCAGCAGCTTGGTCGGGCAGGATGATGGCTACACCTTC. Translation gives CASSLVGQDDGYTF.

This clone appeared a few times. This chain connects TRBV5-1 to TRBJ1-1; D unclear. V shed 0 bases and J shed 4 bases, with 10 bases lying between them. Germline CDR1 and CDR2: SGHRS and YFSETQ. CDR3 length equals 14 residues. In DNA form, the CDR3 reads TGCGCCAGCAGCTTGGGGACGACGATCACTGAAGCTTTCTTT. It encodes CASSLGTTITEAFF.

This rearrangement joins TRBV7-6 to TRBJ2-7; D may correspond to TRBD1 or TRBD2 (5 bases each). Trimming left V 5 bases short and J 3 bases short, with 17 bases between. This CDR3 is 15 amino acids long. Germline-derived CDR1 and CDR2 are SGHVS and FNYEAQ. The CDR3 loop is CASSPIRGRDYEQYF. The CDR3 region has the DNA TGTGCCAGCAGCCCCATACGGGGCAGAGACTACGAGCAGTACTTC.

The V call is TRBV30, the J call TRBJ1-6, with 7 bases aligning to TRBD1. With V trimmed by 3 bases and J by 7 bases, 6 bases remained unmatched. Per the germline V gene, CDR1 is GTSNPN and CDR2 is SVGIG (reference sequence). CDR3 length: 14 amino acids. The CDR3 spells CAWSRWDRNSPLHF. CDR3 coding DNA: TGTGCCTGGAGCCGGTGGGACAGAAATTCACCCCTCCACTTT.

This chain joins TRBV6-1 and TRBJ2-1, with 8 nucleotides matching TRBD2. This CDR3 is 16 amino acids long. Trimming cost V 4 bases and J 7 bases; bases outside gene matches: 12. The germline CDR1 and CDR2 sequences are MNHNS and SASEGT. The chain's CDR3 is CASSAPPGGGWNEQFF. CDR3 bases: TGTGCCAGCAGTGCCCCCCCCGGGGGGGGCTGGAATGAGCAGTTCTTC.

This rearrangement joins TRBV28 to TRBJ1-2; no clear D. This CDR3 is 15 amino acids long. Germline-derived CDR1 and CDR2 are MDHEN and SYDVKM. Trimming took off 5 bases at V and 1 base at J, with 14 bases between the two ends. CDR3 coding DNA: TGTGCCAGCAGTCTGGGCAGGAATGGTAACTATGGCTACACCTTC. Translated, it gives CASSLGRNGNYGYTF.

The V gene is TRBV29-1, the J gene TRBJ1-3; D is unresolved. The V end lost 3 bases, the J end lost 4 bases, and 10 bases lay between the germline ends. The CDR3 totals 13 residues. Germline V CDR1 and CDR2: SQVTM, ANQGSEA. The CDR3 region is CSVERDLGNTIYF. The DNA for the CDR3 is TGCAGCGTTGAGAGGGATTTGGGAAACACCATATATTTT.

This clone has a handful of counts. The CDR3 nucleotides are TGTGCCAGCAGTGGTGGTGATGGGTTTCGGGCTTTCTTT. Encoded protein: CASSGGDGFRAFF. V is TRBV2 and J is TRBJ1-1, with D hard to call. CDR1 and CDR2 from the germline V gene are SNHLY and FYNNEI. The CDR3 loop spans 13 amino acids. V was clipped by 4 bases and J by 11 bases, with 17 bases between them.

A word on this clone: An end of the junction does not agree with germline; a read error may underlie this. The chain uses TRBV13 and TRBJ1-1, with D possibly being TRBD1 (6 bases). The CDR3 is 14 amino acids. The germline V gene has CDR1 PRHDT and CDR2 FYEKMQ (reference sequence). The CDR3 reads CASRLEQGNTEAFF. The CDR3 nucleotides read TGTGCCAGCAGGTTAGAACAGGGTAACACTGAAGCTTTCTTT.

V is TRBV14 and J is TRBJ2-3; D is unclear. From germline, CDR1 is SGHDN and CDR2 FVKESK. This CDR3 contains 17 residues. Deletions cut 3 bases from V and 6 bases from J, with 22 bases between. CDR3 bases: TGTGCCAGCAGCCACTCCTTTTTCCGAAAACTCTGGGATACGCAGTATTTT. This gives the protein CASSHSFFRKLWDTQYF.

The V call is TRBV30, the J call TRBJ2-7, with D perhaps TRBD1 (6 bases). This CDR3 has 15 residues. The ends were cut back, 0 bases at V and 3 bases at J, with 15 bases in the middle. The germline CDR1 and CDR2 sequences are GTSNPN and SVGIG (reference sequence). The CDR3 region is CAWSVFGGGNYEQYF. In DNA form, the CDR3 reads TGTGCCTGGAGTGTCTTTGGGGGCGGTAACTACGAGCAGTACTTC.

This clone appeared many times. CDR3 loop: CASSPIQGEAFF. The CDR3 DNA reads TGTGCCAGCTCCCCCATACAGGGAGAAGCTTTCTTT. The V gene is TRBV18, the J gene TRBJ1-1; maybe TRBD1 (6 bases). CDR1 is KGHSH, CDR2 LQKENI, per germline. The CDR3 has 12 residues. Trimming removed 6 bases at V and 8 bases at J, with 13 bases between.

This clone was observed once. V gene TRBV27 combines with J gene TRBJ2-6; D not certain. Germline CDR1 and CDR2: MNHEY and SMNVEV (reference sequence). The ends were cut back, 1 base at V and 0 bases at J, with 4 bases in the middle. This CDR3 comprises 15 residues. CDR3 sequence reads: CASSLLVSGANVLTF. The CDR3 DNA follows: TGTGCCAGCAGTTTATTGGTCTCTGGGGCCAACGTCCTGACTTTC.

This chain joins TRBV5-6 and TRBJ2-6; 7 bases are shared with TRBD1. This CDR3 is 15 amino acids long. Germline V lookup: CDR1 SGHDT, CDR2 YYEEEE. J gave up 1 base and V 5 bases, and 3 bases lay outside the gene matches. CDR3 loop: CASRQQGSGANVLTF. The CDR3 DNA sequence: TGTGCCAGCAGACAACAGGGGTCTGGGGCCAACGTCCTGACTTTC.

V gene TRBV15 combines with J gene TRBJ1-2, with 12 bases that match TRBD1. The CDR3 is 16 residues long. V was clipped by 7 bases and J by 1 base; unmatched bases: 7. Germline CDR1 is LNHNV and CDR2 is YYDKDF (reference sequence). The CDR3 region is CATNRGQGAINYGYTF. The CDR3 region has the DNA TGTGCCACCAACCGGGGACAGGGGGCGATTAACTATGGCTACACCTTC.

The CDR3 here is CASRLSQGNQPQHF. CDR3 nucleotide sequence: TGTGCCAGCAGACTCAGCCAGGGGAATCAGCCCCAGCATTTT. The chain combines TRBV6-5 with TRBJ1-5, with D maybe TRBD1 (6 bases). V lost 6 bases and J lost 4, with 13 bases in between. Germline lookup yields CDR1 MNHEY and CDR2 SVGAGI. The CDR3 loop spans 14 amino acids.

This chain joins TRBV20-1 and TRBJ2-5; D is uncertain. Per the germline V gene, CDR1 is DFQATT and CDR2 is SNEGSKA (reference sequence). V was shortened by 7 bases and J by 4 bases, with 10 bases between the two germline ends. The CDR3 loop spans 11 amino acids. The CDR3 bases are TGCAGTGGCGGCAGTAGAGAGACCCAGTACTTC. The encoded protein is CSGGSRETQYF.